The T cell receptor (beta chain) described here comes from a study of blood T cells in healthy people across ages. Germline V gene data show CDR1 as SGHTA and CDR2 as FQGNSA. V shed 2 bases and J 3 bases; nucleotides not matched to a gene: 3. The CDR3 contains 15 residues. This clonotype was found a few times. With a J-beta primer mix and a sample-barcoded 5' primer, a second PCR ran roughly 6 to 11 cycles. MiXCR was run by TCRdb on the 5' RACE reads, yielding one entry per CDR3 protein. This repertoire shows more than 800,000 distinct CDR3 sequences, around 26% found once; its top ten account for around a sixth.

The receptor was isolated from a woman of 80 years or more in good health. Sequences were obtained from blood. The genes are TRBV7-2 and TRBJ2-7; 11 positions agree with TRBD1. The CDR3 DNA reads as TGTGCCAGCAGCTTAAGGACAGGGGGCTTCTACGAGCAGTACTTC. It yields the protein CASSLRTGGFYEQYF.